The 20 T cell receptor beta chains reported below all come from one sample, sequenced in a study of CD8+ T cells in alopecia areata. Isolated RNA was reverse transcribed into cDNA used as the sequencing template. This table comes from immunoSEQ multiplex PCR, and its TCRdb copy is limited to in-frame clones, with some not included. There are about 99,000 clones in the sample; over 75% occur only once, and over 8.5% lies in the top ten. Treatment: oral pan-JAK inhibitor, 5-10 mg twice daily. The sample was CD8+ T cells sorted from blood, taken around week 31, from a patient treated with tofacitinib. All receptors derive from a human donor with alopecia areata.

The V call is TRBV7-8, the J call TRBJ1-1, with D possibly TRBD1 on 5 matching bases. CDR3 size: 15 residues. V lost 5 bases, J lost 4 bases, and 17 bases lay in between. Per the germline V gene, CDR1 is SGHVS and CDR2 is FQNEAQ. The CDR3 loop reads CASSPGRLGSTEAFF. DNA of the CDR3: TGTGCCAGCAGCCCGGGACGATTAGGGAGCACTGAAGCTTTCTTT.

CDR3 amino acids: CASSPRPDRGLYEQYF. CDR3 DNA sequence: TGTGCCAGCTCACCACGACCGGACAGGGGGCTCTACGAGCAGTACTTC. V usage is TRBV18 and J usage is TRBJ2-7; 11 positions match TRBD1. Losses at the gene ends were 1 base for V and 3 bases for J; bases not matched to a gene: 5. The CDR3 runs to 16 residues. Germline CDR1 KGHSH, CDR2 LQKENI.

As to this clone: One end of the junction is discordant with germline, which a read error may explain. The chain uses TRBV4-1 and TRBJ2-5; D may be TRBD1 (6 bases). Germline CDR1 reads MGHRA; CDR2 reads YSYEKL. The CDR3 is 14 residues long. Here the CDR3 reads CASSQDRSGETQYF. In DNA form, the CDR3 reads TGTGCCAGCAGCCAAGACAGGTCTGGGGAGACCCAGTACTTC.

As for this clone: Compared with germline, one end of the junction differs, possibly owing to a read error. The rearrangement joins TRBV18 to TRBJ1-1, with 7 bases that match TRBD1. This CDR3 has 15 residues. The germline gives CDR1 KGHSH, CDR2 LQKENI. CDR3 bases: TGTGCCAGCTCAACACCTACAGGGGAGTGGACTGAAGCTTTCTTT. Its translation: CASSTPTGEWTEAFF.

V usage is TRBV5-6 and J usage is TRBJ2-7; D is uncertain. Germline values: CDR1 SGHDT, CDR2 YYEEEE. The CDR3 totals 13 residues. Trimming cost V 3 bases and J 2 bases, with 9 bases left between them. CDR3 in amino acids: CASSSGSTYEQYF. In DNA form, the CDR3 reads TGTGCCAGCAGCTCGGGCAGTACCTACGAGCAGTACTTC. Full variable domain (outside the CDR3, taken from reference TRBV5-6 and TRBJ2-7): DAGVTQSPTHLIKTRGQQVTLRCSPKSGHDTVSWYQQALGQGPQFIFQYYEEEERQRGNFPDRFSGHQFPNYSSELNVNALLLGDSALYLCASSSGSTYEQYFGPGTRLTVT.

This clone was found once. This chain connects TRBV30 to TRBJ2-2, with TRBD2 as a possible D gene (5 bases). CDR1 GTSNPN and CDR2 SVGIG come from the germline V gene (reference sequence). There are 13 residues in the CDR3. V lost 2 bases, J lost 4 bases, and 8 bases lay in between. The CDR3 here is CAWSRGTTGELFF. CDR3 bases: TGTGCCTGGAGTCGGGGAACCACCGGGGAGCTGTTTTTT. The entire variable domain, with the rest obtained from reference TRBV30 and TRBJ2-2, is as follows: SQTIHQWPATLVQPVGSPLSLECTVEGTSNPNLYWYRQAAGRGLQLLFYSVGIGQISSEVPQNLSASRPQDRQFILSSKKLLLSDSGFYLCAWSRGTTGELFFGEGSRLTVL.

The chain employs TRBV27 and TRBJ1-6; 7 bases agree with TRBD1. Germline lookup yields CDR1 MNHEY and CDR2 SMNVEV (reference sequence). Trimming cost V 8 bases and J 2 bases; bases outside gene matches: 9. This CDR3 spans 16 amino acids. CDR3 loop: CASRTEGATYNSPLHF. CDR3 nucleotides: TGTGCCAGCCGGACCGAGGGGGCAACCTATAATTCACCCCTCCACTTT.

The chain employs TRBV19 and TRBJ2-1; TRBD1 aligns across 10 bases. The CDR3 covers 15 residues. Unmatched junction bases numbered 11, after V lost 5 bases and J lost 10 bases. Germline V lookup: CDR1 LNHDA, CDR2 SQIVND (reference sequence). CDR3 nucleotide sequence: TGTGCCAGTAGTGCCGGTGGGACAGGGGCTATAGAGCAGTTCTTC. It encodes CASSAGGTGAIEQFF. Based on the CDR3 plus reference TRBV19 and TRBJ2-1, the full variable domain is DGGITQSPKYLFRKEGQNVTLSCEQNLNHDAMYWYRQDPGQGLRLIYYSQIVNDFQKGDIAEGYSVSREKKESFPLTVTSAQKNPTAFYLCASSAGGTGAIEQFFGPGTRLTVL.

This chain connects TRBV5-1 to TRBJ2-1; 7 bases agree with TRBD1. The CDR3 is 14 amino acids. V dropped 7 bases and J dropped 3; count of bases not matched to a gene: 7. Germline lookup yields CDR1 SGHRS and CDR2 YFSETQ. The CDR3 bases are TGCGCCAGCGGGGTAACAGGGGACTACAATGAGCAGTTCTTC. Translating gives CASGVTGDYNEQFF.

The CDR3 DNA reads TGTGCCAGCTCACCACCGTCTGGTGAGCAGTTCTTC. Amino acids: CASSPPSGEQFF. The chain combines TRBV18 with TRBJ2-1; D gene unclear. CDR3 length equals 12 residues. Trimming took off 0 bases at V and 9 bases at J, with 6 bases between the two ends. Germline CDR1 and CDR2: KGHSH and LQKENI.

V gene TRBV27 combines with J gene TRBJ1-5; 8 bases line up with TRBD1. Germline trimming cut 3 bases from V and 2 bases from J; bases unmatched to any gene: 0. CDR1 and CDR2 (germline): MNHEY, SMNVEV (reference sequence). The CDR3 contains 14 residues. This CDR3 is CASSLTGGNQPQHF. The CDR3 coding sequence is TGTGCCAGCAGTTTGACAGGGGGCAATCAGCCCCAGCATTTT.

This rearrangement joins TRBV27 to TRBJ2-1, with 10 bases fitting TRBD2. The CDR3 has 16 residues. V lost 5 bases and J lost 0; bases outside the gene matches: 4. Germline CDR1 reads MNHEY; CDR2 reads SMNVEV (reference sequence). CDR3 protein: CASSGLAGASYNEQFF. CDR3 coding DNA: TGTGCCAGCAGTGGCCTAGCGGGGGCCTCCTACAATGAGCAGTTCTTC.

CDR3 region: CASSRRTGLNEQFF. Here the CDR3 DNA reads TGTGCCAGCAGCCGAAGGACAGGGCTAAATGAGCAGTTCTTC. V usage is TRBV4-2 and J usage is TRBJ2-1; TRBD1 agrees at 8 bases. The CDR3 loop spans 14 amino acids. V trimming: 4 bases; J trimming: 7 bases; junction bases outside the gene matches: 6. Germline V lookup: CDR1 LGHNA, CDR2 YNFKEQ.

The gene calls are TRBV29-1 and TRBJ1-1; D not resolved. Germline values: CDR1 SQVTM, CDR2 ANQGSEA. The CDR3 has 11 residues. With 6 bases removed from V and 4 bases from J, the gap between germline ends came to 9 bases. CDR3 region: CSVPRGTEAFF. The CDR3 bases are TGCAGCGTCCCACGGGGCACTGAAGCTTTCTTT.

The rearrangement links TRBV29-1 to TRBJ2-7; D unclear. The germline V and J ends were trimmed by 0 bases and 2 bases, with 14 bases remaining between them. In germline, CDR1 is SQVTM, CDR2 ANQGSEA. This CDR3 has 15 amino acids. In DNA form, the CDR3 reads TGCAGCGTTGAAGATGATGAGGCAGGACCCTACGAGCAGTACTTC. Translation gives CSVEDDEAGPYEQYF.

V and J are TRBV6-5 and TRBJ1-2; D remains unclear. CDR1 and CDR2 (germline): MNHEY, SVGAGI. This CDR3 contains 13 residues. Deletions cut 4 bases from V and 7 bases from J, with 13 bases between. The CDR3 nucleotides read TGTGCCAGCAGTTGCACGGGTAGCGCTGGCTACACCTTC. Translated: CASSCTGSAGYTF.

The genes are TRBV4-1 and TRBJ2-7; no definite D call. The V gene lost 5 bases and the J gene lost 5 bases, with 13 bases spanning the gap. Germline values: CDR1 MGHRA, CDR2 YSYEKL. This CDR3 contains 13 residues. The CDR3 spells CASSGVISHEQYF. CDR3 nucleotides: TGCGCCAGCAGCGGTGTAATTAGTCACGAGCAGTACTTC.

The chain carries TRBV7-3 and TRBJ2-2, with TRBD2 matching over 11 bases. The CDR3 consists of 16 residues. V was clipped by 3 bases and J by 4 bases; unmatched bases: 4. Germline V gene data show CDR1 as SGHTA and CDR2 as FQGTGA. CDR3 nucleotides: TGTGCCAGCAGCTTTACACTAGCGGGGGTCACCGGGGAGCTGTTTTTT. Protein: CASSFTLAGVTGELFF.

The genes are TRBV5-4 and TRBJ2-3; D is unclear. Germline CDR1 SGHNT, CDR2 YYREEE (reference sequence). This CDR3 region has 12 residues. Trimming removed 0 bases at V and 6 bases at J, with 5 bases between. DNA of the CDR3: TGTGCCAGCAGCTTGGGGTCGGATACGCAGTATTTT. This codes for CASSLGSDTQYF.

The CDR3 protein is CASSPGQSSYEQYF. DNA for the CDR3: TGTGCCAGCAGCCCCGGACAGAGCTCCTACGAGCAGTACTTC. The chain recombines TRBV7-9 with TRBJ2-7; tentative D call: TRBD1 (6 bases). Germline V gene lookup returns CDR1 SEHNR and CDR2 FQNEAQ (reference sequence). There are 14 residues in the CDR3. V shed 5 bases and J shed 0 bases, with 11 bases lying between them.